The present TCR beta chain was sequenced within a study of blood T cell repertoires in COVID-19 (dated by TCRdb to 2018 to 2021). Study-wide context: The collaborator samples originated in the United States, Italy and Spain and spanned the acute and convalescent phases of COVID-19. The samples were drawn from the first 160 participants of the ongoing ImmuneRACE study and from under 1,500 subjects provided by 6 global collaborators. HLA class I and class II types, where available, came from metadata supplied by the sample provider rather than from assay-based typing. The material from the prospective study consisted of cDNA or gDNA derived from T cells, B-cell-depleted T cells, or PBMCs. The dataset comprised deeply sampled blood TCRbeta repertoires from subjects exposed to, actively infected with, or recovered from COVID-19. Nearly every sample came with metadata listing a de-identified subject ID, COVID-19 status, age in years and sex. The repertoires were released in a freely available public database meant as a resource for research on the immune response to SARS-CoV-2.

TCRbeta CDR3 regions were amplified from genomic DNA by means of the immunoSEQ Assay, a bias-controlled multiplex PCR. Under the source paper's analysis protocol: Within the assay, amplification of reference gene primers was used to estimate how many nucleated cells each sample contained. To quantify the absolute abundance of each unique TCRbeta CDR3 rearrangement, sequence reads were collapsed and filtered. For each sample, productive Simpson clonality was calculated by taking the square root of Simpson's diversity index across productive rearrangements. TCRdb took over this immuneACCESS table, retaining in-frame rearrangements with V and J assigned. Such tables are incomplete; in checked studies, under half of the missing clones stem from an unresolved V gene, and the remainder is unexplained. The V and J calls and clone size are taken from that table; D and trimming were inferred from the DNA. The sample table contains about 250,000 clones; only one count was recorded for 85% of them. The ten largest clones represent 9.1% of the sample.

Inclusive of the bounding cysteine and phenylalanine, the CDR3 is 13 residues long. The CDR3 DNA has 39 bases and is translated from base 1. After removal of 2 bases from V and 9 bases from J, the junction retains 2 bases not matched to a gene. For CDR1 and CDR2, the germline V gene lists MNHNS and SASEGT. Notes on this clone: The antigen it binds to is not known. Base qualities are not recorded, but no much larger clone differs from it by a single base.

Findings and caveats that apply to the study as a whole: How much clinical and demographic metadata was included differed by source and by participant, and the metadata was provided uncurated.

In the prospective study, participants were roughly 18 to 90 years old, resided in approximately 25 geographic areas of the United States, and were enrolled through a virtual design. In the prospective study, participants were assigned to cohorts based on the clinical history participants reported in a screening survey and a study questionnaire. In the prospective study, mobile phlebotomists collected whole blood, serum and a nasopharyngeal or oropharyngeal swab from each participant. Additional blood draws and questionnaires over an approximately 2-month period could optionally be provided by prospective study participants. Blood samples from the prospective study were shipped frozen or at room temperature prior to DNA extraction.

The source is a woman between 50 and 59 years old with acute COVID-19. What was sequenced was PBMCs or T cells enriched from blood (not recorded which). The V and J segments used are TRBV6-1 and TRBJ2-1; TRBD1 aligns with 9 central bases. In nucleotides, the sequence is TGTGCCAGCAGTGAAAACAGGGGGCCTGAGCAGTTCTTC. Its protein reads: CASSENRGPEQFF.